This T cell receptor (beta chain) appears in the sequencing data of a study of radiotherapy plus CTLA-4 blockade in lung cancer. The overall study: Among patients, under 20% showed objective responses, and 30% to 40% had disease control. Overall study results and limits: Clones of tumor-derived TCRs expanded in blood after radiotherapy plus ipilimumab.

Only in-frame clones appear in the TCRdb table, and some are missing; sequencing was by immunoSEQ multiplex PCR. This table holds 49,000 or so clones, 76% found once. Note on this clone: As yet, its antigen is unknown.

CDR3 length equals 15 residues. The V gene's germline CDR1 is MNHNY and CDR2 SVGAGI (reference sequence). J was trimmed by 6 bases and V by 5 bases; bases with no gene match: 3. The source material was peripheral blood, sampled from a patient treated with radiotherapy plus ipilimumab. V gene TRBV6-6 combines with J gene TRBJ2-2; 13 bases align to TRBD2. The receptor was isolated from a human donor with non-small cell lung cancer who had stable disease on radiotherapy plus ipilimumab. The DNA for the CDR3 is TGTGCCAGCAGTCGAACTAGCGGGGGGGCCGGGGAGCTGTTTTTT. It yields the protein CASSRTSGGAGELFF.